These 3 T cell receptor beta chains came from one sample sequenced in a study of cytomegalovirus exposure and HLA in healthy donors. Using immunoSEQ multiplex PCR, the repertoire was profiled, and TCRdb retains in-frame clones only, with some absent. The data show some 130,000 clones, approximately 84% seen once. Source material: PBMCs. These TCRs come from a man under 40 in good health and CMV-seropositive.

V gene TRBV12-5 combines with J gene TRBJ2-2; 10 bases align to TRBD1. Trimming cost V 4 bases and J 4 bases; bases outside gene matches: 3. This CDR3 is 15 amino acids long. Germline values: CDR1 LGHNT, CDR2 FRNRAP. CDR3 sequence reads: CASGWGQGSTGELFF. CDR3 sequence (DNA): TGTGCTAGTGGTTGGGGACAGGGGAGCACCGGGGAGCTGTTTTTT.

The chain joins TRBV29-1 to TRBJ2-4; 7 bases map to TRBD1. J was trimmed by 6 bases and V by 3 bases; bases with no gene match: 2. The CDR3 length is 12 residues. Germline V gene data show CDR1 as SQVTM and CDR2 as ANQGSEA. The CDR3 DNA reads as TGCAGCGTTGACCCAGGGGGAAACATTCAGTACTTC. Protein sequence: CSVDPGGNIQYF.

The DNA for the CDR3 is TGTGCCTGGAGCAAACTAGCGGGAGCTAGTGGTACGCAGTATTTT. This encodes CAWSKLAGASGTQYF. This rearrangement joins TRBV30 to TRBJ2-3; TRBD2 matches 11 bases. V shed 3 bases and J 8 bases; nucleotides not matched to a gene: 10. The germline CDR1 and CDR2 sequences are GTSNPN and SVGIG (reference sequence). CDR3 length: 15 residues.